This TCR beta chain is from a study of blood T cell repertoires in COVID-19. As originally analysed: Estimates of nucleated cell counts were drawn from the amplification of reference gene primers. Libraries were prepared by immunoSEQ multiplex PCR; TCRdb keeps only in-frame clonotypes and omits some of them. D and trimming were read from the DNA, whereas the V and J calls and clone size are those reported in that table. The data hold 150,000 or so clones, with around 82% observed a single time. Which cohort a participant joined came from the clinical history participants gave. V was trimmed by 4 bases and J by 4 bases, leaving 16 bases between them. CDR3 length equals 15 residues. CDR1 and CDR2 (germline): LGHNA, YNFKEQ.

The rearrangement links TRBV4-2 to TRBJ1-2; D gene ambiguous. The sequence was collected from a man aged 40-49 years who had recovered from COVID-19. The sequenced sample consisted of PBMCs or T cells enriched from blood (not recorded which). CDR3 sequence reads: CASSLVGSRFYGYTF. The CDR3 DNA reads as TGTGCCAGCAGCCTCGTCGGGAGTAGGTTCTATGGCTACACCTTC.